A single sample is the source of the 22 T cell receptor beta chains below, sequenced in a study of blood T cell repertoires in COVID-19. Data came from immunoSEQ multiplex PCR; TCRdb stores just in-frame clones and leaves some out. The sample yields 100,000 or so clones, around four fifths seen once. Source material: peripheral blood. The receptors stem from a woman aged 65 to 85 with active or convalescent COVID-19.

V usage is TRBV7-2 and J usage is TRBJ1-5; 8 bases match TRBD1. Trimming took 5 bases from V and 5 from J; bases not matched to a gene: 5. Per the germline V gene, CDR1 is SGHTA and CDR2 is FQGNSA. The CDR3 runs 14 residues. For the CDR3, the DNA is TGTGCCAGCAGCGTTACAGGGGGGTATCAGCCCCAGCATTTT. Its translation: CASSVTGGYQPQHF.

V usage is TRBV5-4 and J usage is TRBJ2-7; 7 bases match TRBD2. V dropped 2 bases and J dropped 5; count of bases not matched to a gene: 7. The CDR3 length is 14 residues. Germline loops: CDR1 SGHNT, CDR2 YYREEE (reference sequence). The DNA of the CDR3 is TGTGCCAGCAGCTTAAGCAGGGAGGGTCACGAGCAGTACTTC. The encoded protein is CASSLSREGHEQYF.

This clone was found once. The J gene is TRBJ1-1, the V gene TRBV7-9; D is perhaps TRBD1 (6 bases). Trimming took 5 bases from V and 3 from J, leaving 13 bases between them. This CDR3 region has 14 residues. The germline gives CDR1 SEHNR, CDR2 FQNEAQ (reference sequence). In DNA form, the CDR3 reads TGTGCCAGCAGCCGCAGGGGTTCGGACACTGAAGCTTTCTTT. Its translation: CASSRRGSDTEAFF.

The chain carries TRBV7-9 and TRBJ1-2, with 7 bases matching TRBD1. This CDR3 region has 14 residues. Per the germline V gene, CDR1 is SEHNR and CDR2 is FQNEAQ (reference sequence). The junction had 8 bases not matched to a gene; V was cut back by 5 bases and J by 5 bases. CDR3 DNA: TGTGCCAGCAGCCGACGAGGACAGGAATATGGCTACACCTTC. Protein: CASSRRGQEYGYTF.

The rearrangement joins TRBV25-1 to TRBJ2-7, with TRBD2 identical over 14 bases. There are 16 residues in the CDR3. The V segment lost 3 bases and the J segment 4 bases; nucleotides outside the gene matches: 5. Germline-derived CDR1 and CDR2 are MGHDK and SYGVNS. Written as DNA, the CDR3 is TGTGCCAGCAGTGACCCTGGACTAGCGGGGGGTTACGAGCAGTACTTC. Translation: CASSDPGLAGGYEQYF.

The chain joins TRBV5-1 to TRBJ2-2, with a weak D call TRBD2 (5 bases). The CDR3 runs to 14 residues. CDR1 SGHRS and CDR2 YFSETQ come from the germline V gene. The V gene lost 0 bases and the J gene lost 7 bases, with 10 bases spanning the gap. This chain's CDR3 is CASSLAPSNGELFF. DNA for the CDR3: TGCGCCAGCAGCTTGGCCCCTAGCAACGGGGAGCTGTTTTTT. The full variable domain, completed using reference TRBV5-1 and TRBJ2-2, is KAGVTQTPRYLIKTRGQQVTLSCSPISGHRSVSWYQQTPGQGLQFLFEYFSETQRNKGNFPGRFSGRQFSNSRSEMNVSTLELGDSALYLCASSLAPSNGELFFGEGSRLTVL.

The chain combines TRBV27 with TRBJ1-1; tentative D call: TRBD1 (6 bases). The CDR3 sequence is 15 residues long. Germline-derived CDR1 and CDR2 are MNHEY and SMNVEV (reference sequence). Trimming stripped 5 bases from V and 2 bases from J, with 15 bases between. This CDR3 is CASSTYGTQNTEAFF. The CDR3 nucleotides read TGTGCCAGCAGTACGTACGGGACACAAAACACTGAAGCTTTCTTT.

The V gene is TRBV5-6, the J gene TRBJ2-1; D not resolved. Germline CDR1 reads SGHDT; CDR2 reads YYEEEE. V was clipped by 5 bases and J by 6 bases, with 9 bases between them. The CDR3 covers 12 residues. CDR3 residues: CASSPGFNEQFF. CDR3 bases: TGTGCCAGCAGTCCCGGGTTCAATGAGCAGTTCTTC.

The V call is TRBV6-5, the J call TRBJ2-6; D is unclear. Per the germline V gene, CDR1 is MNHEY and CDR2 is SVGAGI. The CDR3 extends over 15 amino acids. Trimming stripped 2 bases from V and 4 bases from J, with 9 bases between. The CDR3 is CASSYAQAGANVLTF. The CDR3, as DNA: TGTGCCAGCAGTTACGCGCAGGCCGGGGCCAACGTCCTGACTTTC.

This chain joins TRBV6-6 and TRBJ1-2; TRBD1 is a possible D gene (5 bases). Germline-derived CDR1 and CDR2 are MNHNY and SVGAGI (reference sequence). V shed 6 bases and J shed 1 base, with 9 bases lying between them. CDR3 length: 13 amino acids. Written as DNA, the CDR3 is TGTGCCAGCAGCGTCGACAGTAACTATGGCTACACCTTC. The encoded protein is CASSVDSNYGYTF.

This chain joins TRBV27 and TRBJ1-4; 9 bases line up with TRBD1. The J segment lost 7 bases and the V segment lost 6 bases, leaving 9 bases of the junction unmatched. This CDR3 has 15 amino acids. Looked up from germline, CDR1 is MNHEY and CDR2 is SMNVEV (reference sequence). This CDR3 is CASRLIGTGSEKLFF. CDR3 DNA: TGTGCCAGCAGGCTCATCGGGACAGGGAGTGAAAAACTGTTTTTT.

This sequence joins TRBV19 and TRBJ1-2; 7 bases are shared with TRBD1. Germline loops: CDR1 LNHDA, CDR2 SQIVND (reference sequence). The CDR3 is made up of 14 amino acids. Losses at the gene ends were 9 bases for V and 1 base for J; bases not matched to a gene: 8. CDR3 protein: CASRQGILNYGYTF. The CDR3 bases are TGTGCCAGCCGACAGGGAATACTTAACTATGGCTACACCTTC.

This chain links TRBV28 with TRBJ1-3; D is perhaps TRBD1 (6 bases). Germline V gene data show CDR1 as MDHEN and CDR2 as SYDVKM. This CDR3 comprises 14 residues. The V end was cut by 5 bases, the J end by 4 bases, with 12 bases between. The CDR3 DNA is TGTGCCAGCAGTCAAGGGACATTGGGAAACACCATATATTTT. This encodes CASSQGTLGNTIYF.

CDR3 region: CASRSTGTGFEKLFF. The CDR3 DNA reads TGTGCCAGCAGATCGACCGGGACAGGGTTCGAAAAACTGTTTTTT. The chain couples TRBV6-6 to TRBJ1-4; 9 nucleotides agree with TRBD1. J lost 8 bases, V lost 6 bases, and 10 bases had no gene match. CDR1 is MNHNY, CDR2 SVGAGI, per germline (reference sequence). This CDR3 has 15 residues.

CDR3: CASSSTGTGGVYGYTF. The CDR3 DNA reads TGTGCCAGCAGCTCCACCGGGACAGGGGGCGTCTATGGCTACACCTTC. V is TRBV7-9 and J is TRBJ1-2; 12 bases are shared with TRBD1. The V gene end was trimmed by 4 bases and the J gene end by 4 bases; junction bases not matched to a gene: 7. The CDR3 extends over 16 amino acids. Germline CDR1 SEHNR, CDR2 FQNEAQ (reference sequence).

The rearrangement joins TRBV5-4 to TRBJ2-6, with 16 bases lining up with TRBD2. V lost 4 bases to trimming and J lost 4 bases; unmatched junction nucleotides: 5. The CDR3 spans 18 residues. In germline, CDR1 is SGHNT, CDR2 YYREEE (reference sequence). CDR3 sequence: CASSTGTSGGAGANVLTF. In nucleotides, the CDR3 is TGTGCCAGCAGCACCGGGACTAGCGGGGGGGCCGGGGCCAACGTCCTGACTTTC.

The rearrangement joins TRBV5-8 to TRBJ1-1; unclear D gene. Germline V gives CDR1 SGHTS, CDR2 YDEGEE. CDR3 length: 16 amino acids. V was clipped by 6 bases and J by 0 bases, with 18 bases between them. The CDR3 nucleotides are TGTGCCAGCAACCTGCGTCCAAACTACATGAACACTGAAGCTTTCTTT. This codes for CASNLRPNYMNTEAFF.

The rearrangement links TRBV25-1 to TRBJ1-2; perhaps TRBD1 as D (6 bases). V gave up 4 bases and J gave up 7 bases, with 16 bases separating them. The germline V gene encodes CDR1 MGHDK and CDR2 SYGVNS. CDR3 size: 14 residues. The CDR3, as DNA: TGTGCCAGCAGTGTCACTGGGGGGGGCACTGGCTACACCTTC. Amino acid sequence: CASSVTGGGTGYTF.

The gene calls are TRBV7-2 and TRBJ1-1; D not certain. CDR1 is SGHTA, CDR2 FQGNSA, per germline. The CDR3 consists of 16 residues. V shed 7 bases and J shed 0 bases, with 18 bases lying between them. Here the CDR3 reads CASKGQGGGMNTEAFF. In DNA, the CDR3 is TGTGCCAGCAAAGGGCAAGGAGGAGGCATGAACACTGAAGCTTTCTTT.

The CDR3 spells CASSLRAGGTEQYF. In nucleotides, the CDR3 is TGTGCCAGCAGCCTAAGAGCGGGGGGGACCGAGCAGTACTTC. The chain links TRBV5-6 to TRBJ2-7; 10 positions match TRBD2. Trimming cost V 4 bases and J 6 bases; bases outside gene matches: 7. CDR3 length equals 14 residues. CDR1 and CDR2 from the germline V gene are SGHDT and YYEEEE.

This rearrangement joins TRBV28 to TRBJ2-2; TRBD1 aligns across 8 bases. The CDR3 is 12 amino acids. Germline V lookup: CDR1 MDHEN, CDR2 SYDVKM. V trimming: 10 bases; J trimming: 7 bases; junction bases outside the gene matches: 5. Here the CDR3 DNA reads TGTGCCACGGACAGGGATAGCGGGGAGCTGTTTTTT. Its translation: CATDRDSGELFF.

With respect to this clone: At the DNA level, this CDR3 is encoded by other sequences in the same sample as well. The CDR3 region is CASSYGASGGGGTQYF. CDR3 DNA: TGTGCCAGCAGTTACGGGGCTAGCGGGGGCGGGGGCACCCAGTACTTC. This rearrangement joins TRBV6-5 to TRBJ2-5, with TRBD2 matching over 10 bases. CDR1 is MNHEY and CDR2 is SVGAGI in the germline V gene. Germline trimming cut 2 bases from V and 8 bases from J; bases unmatched to any gene: 11. The CDR3 spans 16 residues.